A single sample is the source of the 2 T cell receptor beta chains below, sequenced in a study of blood T cell repertoires in COVID-19. Some clones are missing from TCRdb's copy, which holds only in-frame ones; the method was immunoSEQ multiplex PCR. The table has under 150,000 clones, roughly 90% seen once. Sequences were obtained from peripheral blood. These receptors were obtained from a man between 50 and 59 years old with acute or convalescent COVID-19.

Comments on this clone: Other DNA sequences from this sample encode an identical CDR3 as well. The rearrangement uses TRBV7-8 and TRBJ2-3; a weak D match, TRBD1 (5 bases). Between the trimmed V and J ends, which lost 1 base and 3 bases, there was a span of 14 bases. Germline V CDR1 and CDR2: SGHVS, FQNEAQ. The CDR3 runs 16 residues. The CDR3: CASSLVTGQGTDTQYF. The CDR3 DNA follows: TGTGCCAGCAGCTTAGTCACAGGCCAGGGAACAGATACGCAGTATTTT.

This sequence joins TRBV6-4 and TRBJ2-2; no firm D call. CDR1 and CDR2 (germline): MRHNA, SNTAGT. Trimming shortened V by 6 bases and J by 5 bases, and 16 bases separated the two germline ends. The CDR3 loop spans 15 amino acids. CDR3 nucleotide sequence: TGTGCCAGCAGACCCCAAGTAGACGGGACCGGGGAGCTGTTTTTT. Protein product: CASRPQVDGTGELFF.